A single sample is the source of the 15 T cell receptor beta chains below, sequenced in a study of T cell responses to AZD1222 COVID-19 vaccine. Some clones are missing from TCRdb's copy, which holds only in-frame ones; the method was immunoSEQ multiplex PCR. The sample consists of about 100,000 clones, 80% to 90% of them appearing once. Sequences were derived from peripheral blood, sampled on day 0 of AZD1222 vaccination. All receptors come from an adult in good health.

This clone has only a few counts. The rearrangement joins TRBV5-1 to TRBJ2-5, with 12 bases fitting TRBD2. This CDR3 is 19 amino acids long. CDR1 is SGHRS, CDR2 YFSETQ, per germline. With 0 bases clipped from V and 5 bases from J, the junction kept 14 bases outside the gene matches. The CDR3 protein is CASSLEGPLTSGRSETQYF. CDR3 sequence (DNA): TGCGCCAGCAGCTTGGAGGGGCCCCTGACTAGCGGGAGAAGTGAGACCCAGTACTTC.

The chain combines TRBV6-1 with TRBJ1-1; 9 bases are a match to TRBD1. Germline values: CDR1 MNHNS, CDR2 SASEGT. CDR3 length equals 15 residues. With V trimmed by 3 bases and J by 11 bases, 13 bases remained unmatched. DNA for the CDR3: TGTGCCAGCAGTGACGCGGGACAGGGAACTTACTGGGCTTTCTTT. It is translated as CASSDAGQGTYWAFF.

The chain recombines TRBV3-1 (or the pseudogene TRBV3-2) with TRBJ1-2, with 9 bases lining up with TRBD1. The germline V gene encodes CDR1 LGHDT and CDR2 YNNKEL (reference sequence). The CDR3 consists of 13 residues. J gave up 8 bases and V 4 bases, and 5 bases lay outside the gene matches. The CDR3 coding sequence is TGTGCCAGCAGCCTGACAGGGGGGGACGGCTACACCTTC. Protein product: CASSLTGGDGYTF.

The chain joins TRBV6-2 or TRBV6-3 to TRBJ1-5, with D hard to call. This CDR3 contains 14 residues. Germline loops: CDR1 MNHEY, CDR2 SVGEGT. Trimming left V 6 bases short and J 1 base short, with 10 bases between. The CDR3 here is CASSREGSNQPQHF. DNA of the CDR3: TGTGCCAGCAGCCGCGAGGGAAGCAATCAGCCCCAGCATTTT.

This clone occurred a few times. This CDR3 is CASSLDRVTYEQYF. In nucleotides, the CDR3 is TGTGCCAGCAGCTTAGACAGGGTGACCTACGAGCAGTACTTC. The chain is built from TRBV7-2 and TRBJ2-7; perhaps TRBD1 as D (6 bases). Germline CDR1 reads SGHTA; CDR2 reads FQGNSA. Trimming left V 1 base short and J 2 bases short, with 9 bases between. The length of the CDR3 is 14 residues.

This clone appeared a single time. CDR3 sequence reads: CASSPLLAANAYEQYF. CDR3 coding DNA: TGTGCCAGCTCACCCCTACTAGCGGCGAATGCCTACGAGCAGTACTTC. This sequence joins TRBV18 and TRBJ2-7, with TRBD2 identical over 8 bases. The V gene end was trimmed by 3 bases and the J gene end by 2 bases; junction bases not matched to a gene: 9. The germline gives CDR1 KGHSH, CDR2 LQKENI. CDR3 length: 16 residues. Complete variable domain (other parts from reference TRBV18 and TRBJ2-7): NAGVMQNPRHLVRRRGQEARLRCSPMKGHSHVYWYRQLPEEGLKFMVYLQKENIIDESGMPKERFSAEFPKEGPSILRIQQVVRGDSAAYFCASSPLLAANAYEQYFGPGTRLTVT.

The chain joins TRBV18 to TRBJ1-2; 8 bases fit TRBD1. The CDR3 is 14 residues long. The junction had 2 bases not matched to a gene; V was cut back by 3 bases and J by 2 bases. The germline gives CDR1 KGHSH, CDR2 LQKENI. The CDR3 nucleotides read TGTGCCAGCTCACCCGGACAGGGAAACTATGGCTACACCTTC. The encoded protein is CASSPGQGNYGYTF. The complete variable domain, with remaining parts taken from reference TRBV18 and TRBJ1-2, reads NAGVMQNPRHLVRRRGQEARLRCSPMKGHSHVYWYRQLPEEGLKFMVYLQKENIIDESGMPKERFSAEFPKEGPSILRIQQVVRGDSAAYFCASSPGQGNYGYTFGSGTRLTVV.

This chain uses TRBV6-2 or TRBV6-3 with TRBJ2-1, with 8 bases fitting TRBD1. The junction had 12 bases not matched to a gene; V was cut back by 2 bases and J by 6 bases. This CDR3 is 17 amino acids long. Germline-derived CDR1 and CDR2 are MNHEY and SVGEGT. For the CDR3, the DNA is TGTGCCAGCAGTTACGATATGCGGACAGGGTCGGGCAATGAGCAGTTCTTC. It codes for CASSYDMRTGSGNEQFF.

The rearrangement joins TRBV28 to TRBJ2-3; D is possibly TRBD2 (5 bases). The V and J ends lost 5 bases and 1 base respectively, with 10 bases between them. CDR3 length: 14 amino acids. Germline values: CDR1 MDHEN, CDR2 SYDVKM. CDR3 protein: CASSIAGGTDTQYF. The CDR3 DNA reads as TGTGCCAGCAGTATAGCCGGGGGCACAGATACGCAGTATTTT.

The CDR3 here is CASSFLGGPTGELFF. CDR3 sequence (DNA): TGTGCCAGCAGCTTCCTCGGGGGACCCACCGGGGAGCTGTTTTTT. The rearrangement uses TRBV5-4 and TRBJ2-2, with a tentative D call TRBD2 (6 bases). Per germline, CDR1 SGHNT and CDR2 YYREEE (reference sequence). The CDR3 consists of 15 residues. Trimming pared 2 bases from V and 4 bases from J, leaving 12 bases between. Variable domain in full (rest from reference TRBV5-4 and TRBJ2-2): ETGVTQSPTHLIKTRGQQVTLRCSSQSGHNTVSWYQQALGQGPQFIFQYYREEENGRGNFPPRFSGLQFPNYSSELNVNALELDDSALYLCASSFLGGPTGELFFGEGSRLTVL.

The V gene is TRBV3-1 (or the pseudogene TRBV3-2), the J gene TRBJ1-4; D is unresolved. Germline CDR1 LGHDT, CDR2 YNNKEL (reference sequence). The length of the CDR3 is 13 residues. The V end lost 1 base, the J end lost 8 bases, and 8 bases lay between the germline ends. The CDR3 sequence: CASSQGSGEKLFF. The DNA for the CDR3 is TGTGCCAGCAGCCAAGGGTCCGGGGAAAAACTGTTTTTT.

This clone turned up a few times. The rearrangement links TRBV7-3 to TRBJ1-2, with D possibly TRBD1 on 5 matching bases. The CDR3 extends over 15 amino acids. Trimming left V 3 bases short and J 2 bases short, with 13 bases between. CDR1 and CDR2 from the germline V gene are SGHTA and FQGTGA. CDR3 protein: CASSLTRVENYGYTF. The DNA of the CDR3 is TGTGCCAGCAGCTTGACCAGGGTGGAGAACTATGGCTACACCTTC. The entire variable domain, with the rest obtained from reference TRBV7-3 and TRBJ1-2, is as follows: GAGVSQTPSNKVTEKGKYVELRCDPISGHTALYWYRQSLGQGPEFLIYFQGTGAADDSGLPNDRFFAVRPEGSVSTLKIQRTERGDSAVYLCASSLTRVENYGYTFGSGTRLTVV.

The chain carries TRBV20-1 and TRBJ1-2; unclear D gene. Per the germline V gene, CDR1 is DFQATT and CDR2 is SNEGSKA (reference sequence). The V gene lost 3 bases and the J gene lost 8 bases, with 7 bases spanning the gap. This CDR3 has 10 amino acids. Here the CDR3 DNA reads TGCAGTGCTAGGGGAGACGGCTACACCTTC. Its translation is CSARGDGYTF.

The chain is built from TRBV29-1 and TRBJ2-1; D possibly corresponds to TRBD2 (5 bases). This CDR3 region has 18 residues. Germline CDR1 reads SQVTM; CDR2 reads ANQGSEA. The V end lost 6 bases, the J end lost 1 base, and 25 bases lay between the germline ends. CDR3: CSVIRQEARILSYNEQFF. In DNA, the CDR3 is TGCAGCGTAATCCGTCAGGAGGCCCGTATTTTGTCCTACAATGAGCAGTTCTTC.

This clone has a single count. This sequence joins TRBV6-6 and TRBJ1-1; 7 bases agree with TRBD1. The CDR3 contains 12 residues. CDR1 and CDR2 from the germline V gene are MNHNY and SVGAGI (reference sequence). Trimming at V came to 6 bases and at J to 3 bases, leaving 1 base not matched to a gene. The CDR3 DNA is TGTGCCAGCAGCACAGGGGACACTGAAGCTTTCTTT. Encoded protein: CASSTGDTEAFF.